This T cell receptor beta chain was captured by sequencing in a study of cytomegalovirus exposure and HLA in healthy donors. The ends were cut back, 0 bases at V and 4 bases at J, with 6 bases in the middle. CDR3 length: 13 amino acids. Germline V CDR1 and CDR2: MNHEY, SVGAGI. This clone was counted once. The antigen is unknown. PCR used 60 Vbeta primers and 13 Jbeta primers. Authors' analysis steps: Unique TCR beta chains totaled some 81 million in a later count, with around 11 million of them shared. Profiling relied on immunoSEQ multiplex PCR, and the TCRdb table lists in-frame clones only, not all of them. The D gene and trimming were derived from the DNA, and the V and J assignments and clone size from that table. The sample carries approximately 150,000 clones, 64% recorded once. Study-level results: Presence/absence analyses assumed roughly uniform sequencing depth across donors, which may not hold. There were a few CMV-associated chains whose specificity for CMV antigens was confirmed in vitro.

The clonotype was recovered from a woman in her twenties or thirties in good health and CMV-seropositive. Sample: PBMCs. The chain carries TRBV6-5 and TRBJ1-2; D gene ambiguous. The CDR3 protein is CASSYSSRYGYTF. CDR3 nucleotides: TGTGCCAGCAGTTACTCGTCGCGCTATGGCTACACCTTC.